This TCR beta chain originates from a study of blood T cell repertoires in COVID-19. Turning to the study itself: The United States, Italy and Spain supplied acute and convalescent COVID-19 samples.

Profiled with immunoSEQ multiplex PCR; TCRdb holds only in-frame clones, not every one. Among approximately 100,000 clones listed, roughly 84% were seen once. V was cut by 1 base and J by 4 bases, with 11 bases left in between. CDR1 and CDR2 (germline): SGHDN, FVKESK. The CDR3 contains 15 residues. The chain employs TRBV14 and TRBJ2-1; D unresolved. The sequenced sample was peripheral blood. The receptor's source is a man aged 60 to 75 with acute or convalescent COVID-19. The CDR3 loop is CASSQVWLPYNEQFF. The DNA of the CDR3 is TGTGCCAGCAGCCAAGTTTGGCTCCCATACAATGAGCAGTTCTTC.